This T cell receptor beta chain derives from a study of early T cells in non-severe SARS-CoV-2 infection. Germline assignment: CDR1 SQVTM and CDR2 ANQGSEA. V lost 4 bases, J lost 0 bases, and 10 bases lay in between. This CDR3 has 14 amino acids. TCRdb re-analysed the 5' RACE reads in MiXCR, keeping a single row per CDR3 protein. The data contain under 70,000 distinct CDR3 sequences, 5.9% of them singletons. This specimen was whole blood, taken at baseline. This TCR derives from an adult who was a healthcare worker with PCR-confirmed SARS-CoV-2 infection or an uninfected control (not recorded which). This rearrangement joins TRBV29-1 to TRBJ2-1; unclear D gene. The DNA for the CDR3 is TGCAGCGTTGGTCGCTCGAGCTCCTACAATGAGCAGTTCTTC. It codes for CSVGRSSSYNEQFF.